This TCR beta chain appears in the sequencing data of a study of cytomegalovirus exposure and HLA in healthy donors. Study in general: Earlier sequencing of around 190 million T cells yielded around 120 million unique TCR beta sequences. HLA-typed donors contributed some 83 million unique TCRs, which were held in an early data release. Study outcomes and limitations: For TCR beta chains, V- and J-gene trimming was later linked to a missense DCLRE1C variant.

This clone showed up just a few times. Its antigen remains unidentified. CDR1 is SEHNR, CDR2 FQNEAQ, per germline (reference sequence). CDR3 size: 15 residues. The ends lost 4 bases at V and 2 bases at J; junction bases unmatched: 5. The PCR contained 60 Vbeta and 13 Jbeta primers. Produced via immunoSEQ multiplex PCR; TCRdb's table is partial and in-frame only. The sample records more than 85,000 clones, around 76% being singletons. The rearrangement links TRBV7-9 to TRBJ1-5; TRBD1 matches at 7 bases. The sequenced sample was PBMCs. The TCR originated in a man aged 30 to 45 in good health and CMV-seropositive. For the CDR3, the DNA is TGTGCCAGCAGCTCACCAGGGACAGGCAATCAGCCCCAGCATTTT. It encodes CASSSPGTGNQPQHF.